This T cell receptor beta chain was observed in a study of CD8+ T cells in alopecia areata. Germline V gene data show CDR1 as SGHRS and CDR2 as YFSETQ. CDR3 size: 16 residues. V lost 0 bases and J lost 4, with 14 bases in between. TCR sequencing used cDNA made by reverse transcription of extracted RNA. Assay used: immunoSEQ multiplex PCR; TCRdb lists only in-frame clones, some missing. The top ten clones hold about 1.2% of a sample with 80,000 to 100,000 clones, 41% of them seen once. This clone came up a few times. This TCR was sampled from a human donor with alopecia areata. The J gene is TRBJ2-1, the V gene TRBV5-1, with D perhaps matching TRBD1 or TRBD2 (5 bases each). Source material: CD4+ T cells sorted from blood. The CDR3 region has the DNA TGCGCCAGCAGCTTGGCATCGGGGCTACTATACAATGAGCAGTTCTTC. Translation gives CASSLASGLLYNEQFF.